This T cell receptor beta chain was recorded in a study of blood T cell repertoires in COVID-19. Background on the study: The study drew acute and convalescent COVID-19 samples from the United States, Italy and Spain.

Adults between about 18 and 95 years of age took part from 20 to 25 US areas. Participant-reported clinical history was the basis for cohort assignment. Resolution of symptoms, clearance, or two negative PCRs was present in recovered Cohort 3 donors. Trimming stripped 0 bases from V and 11 bases from J, with 11 bases between. From germline, CDR1 is GTSNPN and CDR2 SVGIG (reference sequence). This CDR3 region has 11 residues. Some clones are missing from TCRdb's copy, which holds only in-frame ones; the method was immunoSEQ multiplex PCR. The data contain around 310,000 clones, around 90% of them seen just once; the ten biggest clones take up 5%.

The clonotype was recovered from a man between 25 and 39 years old who had recovered from COVID-19. The V call is TRBV30, the J call TRBJ2-7, with a possible D match to TRBD1 (5 bases). Source material: PBMCs or T cells enriched from blood (not recorded which). CDR3 region: CAWSVWKGKYF. The CDR3 coding sequence is TGTGCCTGGAGTGTATGGAAGGGGAAGTACTTC.